The 6 T cell receptor beta chains in this list originate from one sample, sequenced in a study of T cell repertoires in cytomegalovirus infection. MiXCR, run by TCRdb on the reads, gives a single entry per CDR3 protein. The table records fewer than 700,000 distinct CDR3 sequences, more than 20% of them present only once. Sequences were obtained from CD8+ T cells from PBMCs. Receptors were obtained from a human donor in good health (CMV status not recorded). Some clones in this sample may be carry-over from other donors' samples.

The sample holds a few counts of this clonotype. The chain links TRBV11-1 to TRBJ2-5; TRBD1 agrees at 7 bases. Losses at the gene ends were 6 bases for V and 0 bases for J; bases not matched to a gene: 7. Germline V gene sequence: CDR1 SGHAT, CDR2 FQDESV (reference sequence). This CDR3 contains 15 residues. The CDR3 bases are TGTGCCAGCAGTCGCACCGACAGGGACCAAGAGACCCAGTACTTC. This codes for CASSRTDRDQETQYF.

The chain recombines TRBV23-1 with TRBJ2-7; D might be TRBD1 (6 bases). TRBV23-1 is classed as an ORF, of uncertain function. This CDR3 has 11 residues. The CDR3 sequence: CPPPDSYEQYV. CDR3 coding DNA: TGCCCCCCGCCGGACAGCTACGAGCAGTACGTC.

This clonotype appeared many times. The V and J genes are TRBV12-5 and TRBJ2-7; no reliable D call. Trimming cost V 3 bases and J 0 bases, with 0 bases left between them. The V gene's germline CDR1 is LGHNT and CDR2 FRNRAP. CDR3 length: 11 residues. In DNA form, the CDR3 reads TGTGCTAGTGGTTTCTCCTACGAGCAGTACTTC. Protein sequence: CASGFSYEQYF.

This clonotype came up a few times. The chain is built from TRBV13 and TRBJ2-3; 9 bases fit TRBD2. V gave up 2 bases and J gave up 5 bases; unmatched junction bases: 5. The V gene's germline CDR1 is PRHDT and CDR2 FYEKMQ (reference sequence). The CDR3 totals 15 residues. The CDR3 protein is CASSLLAGHGDTQYF. The CDR3 coding sequence is TGTGCCAGCAGCTTACTAGCGGGGCACGGAGATACGCAGTATTTT.

The rearrangement uses TRBV29-1 and TRBJ2-3; the match to TRBD1 covers 7 bases. The junction had 25 bases not matched to a gene; V was cut back by 7 bases and J by 9 bases. Germline values: CDR1 SQVTM, CDR2 ANQGSEA. CDR3 length: 17 residues. The CDR3 loop reads CSGVSTRDSARTGTQYF. As DNA, the CDR3 is TGCAGCGGCGTCTCTACACGGGACAGTGCAAGAACAGGGACGCAGTATTTT.

The gene calls are TRBV5-4 and TRBJ2-3; D remains ambiguous. The V gene's germline CDR1 is SGHNT and CDR2 YYREEE (reference sequence). Trimming took off 1 base at V and 0 bases at J, with 6 bases between the two ends. The CDR3 length is 14 residues. CDR3 residues: CASSLPRSTDTQYF. In DNA form, the CDR3 reads TGTGCCAGCAGCTTGCCCCGAAGCACAGATACGCAGTATTTT.